Shown below are 2 T cell receptor beta chains from a single sample sequenced in a study of control samples from healthy donors and cancer patients. TCRdb keeps only in-frame clones here, not all; method: immunoSEQ multiplex PCR. Of some 150,000 clones in the sample, nearly 95% were seen once. Sequencing input: blood. These receptor sequences come from a man in his forties or fifties in good health.

This chain connects TRBV30 to TRBJ1-2, with 7 bases identical to TRBD1. V trimming: 7 bases; J trimming: 4 bases; junction bases outside the gene matches: 9. The germline V gene has CDR1 GTSNPN and CDR2 SVGIG (reference sequence). The CDR3 runs to 13 residues. Written as DNA, the CDR3 is TGTGCCTTAACGGGAGGGGGCGTCTATGGCTACACCTTC. Protein: CALTGGGVYGYTF.

The V gene is TRBV18, the J gene TRBJ2-7, with TRBD2 identical over 10 bases. The CDR3 has 14 amino acids. CDR1 and CDR2 from the germline V gene are KGHSH and LQKENI. Germline trimming cut 2 bases from V and 5 bases from J; bases unmatched to any gene: 3. The CDR3 sequence: CASSPKREGHEQYF. CDR3 DNA sequence: TGTGCCAGCTCACCAAAGCGGGAGGGCCACGAGCAGTACTTC.